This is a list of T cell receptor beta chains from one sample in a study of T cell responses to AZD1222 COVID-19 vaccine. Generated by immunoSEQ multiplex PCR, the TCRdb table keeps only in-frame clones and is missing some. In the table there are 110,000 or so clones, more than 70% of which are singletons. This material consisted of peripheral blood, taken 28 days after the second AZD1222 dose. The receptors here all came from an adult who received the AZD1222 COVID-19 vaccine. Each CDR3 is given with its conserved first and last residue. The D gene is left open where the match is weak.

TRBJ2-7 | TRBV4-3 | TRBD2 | CASSQVASGYSYEQYF | TGCGCCAGCAGCCAAGTCGCTAGCGGATACTCCTACGAGCAGTACTTC
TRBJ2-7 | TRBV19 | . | CASTPVGGSGSYEQYF | TGTGCCAGTACCCCAGTCGGGGGCTCAGGATCCTACGAGCAGTACTTC
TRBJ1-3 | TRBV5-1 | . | CASSEVPSLGNTIYF | TGCGCCAGCAGCGAGGTCCCCTCTTTGGGAAACACCATATATTTT
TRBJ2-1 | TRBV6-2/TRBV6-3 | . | CASSYSLYNEQFF | TGTGCCAGCAGTTACTCCTTATACAATGAGCAGTTCTTC
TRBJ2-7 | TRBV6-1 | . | CASSELLAGEQYF | TGTGCCAGCAGTGAATTGCTAGCTGGGGAGCAGTACTTC
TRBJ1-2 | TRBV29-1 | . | CSVGTGPVVGGYTF | TGCAGCGTTGGGACGGGACCAGTCGTTGGTGGCTACACCTTC
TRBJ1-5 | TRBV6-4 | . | CASPPRSGRGRGYSNQPQHF | TGTGCCAGCCCTCCTCGCTCCGGTCGAGGGAGAGGATATAGCAATCAGCCCCAGCATTTT
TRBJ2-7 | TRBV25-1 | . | CASSVNPYEQYF | TGTGCCAGCAGTGTTAACCCCTACGAGCAGTACTTC
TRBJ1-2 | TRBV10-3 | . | CAISESNGLANGYGYTF | TGTGCCATCAGTGAGTCTAACGGTTTGGCGAACGGCTATGGCTACACCTTC
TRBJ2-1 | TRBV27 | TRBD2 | CASSLRLSGVGGYEQFF | TGTGCCAGCAGTTTACGCTTATCGGGAGTGGGGGGGTATGAGCAGTTCTTC
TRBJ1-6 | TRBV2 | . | CASALRLNSPLHF | TGTGCCAGCGCTCTCCGCCTTAATTCACCCCTCCACTTT
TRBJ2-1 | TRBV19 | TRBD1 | CASSIRTGGGDEQFF | TGTGCCAGTAGCATCCGGACAGGGGGCGGGGATGAGCAGTTCTTC